This TCR beta chain was retrieved from a study of T cells in localized non-small cell lung cancer (dated by TCRdb to the early 2020s). Context from the whole study: T cell repertoires of 200 to 300 early-stage NSCLC patients were analyzed, with tumors being compared against uninvolved tumor-adjacent lungs. A mean age of approximately 66 years was recorded for the NSCLC patients, of whom under 150 were male and more than 95 were female. The cohort comprised some 220 treatment-naïve NSCLC patients with resected, localized lung tumors. General conclusions and limits of the study: Because multi-region tumor sequencing was not performed, intratumor heterogeneity could not be ruled out. Uninvolved tumor-adjacent lung showed the highest T cell clonality, higher than tumor, which suggests more focused antigenic responses in the uninvolved tumor-adjacent lung. Since the design was exploratory, TCR variables were selected using unadjusted p-values with no false-discovery rate correction. A median of around 62 of the top 100 tumor clones turned up in the paired uninvolved adjacent lung, and around 27 of those clones also ranked among the top 100 of that same adjacent lung. Higher blood T cell density associated with longer overall survival, while higher adjacent-lung clonality associated with shorter survival.

Details on this clone: Its antigen has not been determined. No quality values exist for individual bases; no much larger clone is one base distant.

At diagnosis, tumor, uninvolved tumor-adjacent lung and peripheral blood were collected and then preserved as a mix of FFPE and fresh-frozen material. For TCR repertoire profiling, the blood samples were analyzed as peripheral blood mononuclear cells. TCR beta CDR3 regions were sequenced from DNA using the immunoSEQ Assay. The authors' analysis ran thus. To compute T cell density, TCR beta template counts were normalized to usable DNA, which was estimated by amplifying housekeeping genes. The preseqR package was used to estimate richness by extrapolating to 400,000 templates for PBMC samples and to 120,000 templates for tissue samples. Clonality was defined as one minus Pielou's evenness. Tissue-enriched TCRs were identified through differential abundance testing performed on productive amino-acid clonotypes, with a minimum total count of 5 and an alpha of 0.1. Repertoire overlap between compartments was quantified with the Jaccard Index and Morisita Overlap Index. GLIPH clustered TCR beta CDR3s with public tetramer-defined viral CDR3s; viral motifs required at least three viral sequences plus V-gene enrichment. TCRdb limited this immuneACCESS table to in-frame rearrangements with V and J called. A share of clones is missing; checked studies link under half to unresolved V genes, and the rest is unexplained. From that table come the V and J calls and clone size; the DNA was used to work out D and trimming. Here the sample has around 64,000 clones; roughly 76% occur a single time. The ten most abundant clones make up roughly 4.8% of the sample.

V is clipped by 3 bases and J by 7 bases, and the sequence between their germline boundaries is 7 bases long. The CDR3 sequence holds 12 residues, the cysteine and phenylalanine included. This entry keeps only the CDR3 DNA: 36 bases, framed from base 1. Looking up the germline V gene (reference sequence) yields CDR1 SEHNR and CDR2 FQNEAQ. The receptor's source is a man aged 40 to 75 with stage II lung adenocarcinoma. The sample here was PBMCs, taken before any cancer treatment. The sequence links TRBV7-9 to TRBJ2-1; TRBD1 is possibly the D segment (5 matching bases). The DNA reads TGTGCCAGCAGCTTCGACAGTAATGAGCAGTTCTTC. Translated, it reads CASSFDSNEQFF.